Sequencing of this T cell receptor beta chain was carried out in a study of STAT3 mutations in large granular lymphocyte leukemia. General study findings and limits: In T-cell large granular lymphocyte leukemia, about half of patients showed multiple immunodominant subclonotypes. After therapy, about 35% of the 18 patients switched clonotypes, all new clones STAT3 wild type. Treatment regimens differed across patients between samplings.

TCRdb's table, derived via immunoSEQ multiplex PCR, lists solely in-frame clones and lacks some. The sample gives around 33,000 clones, roughly 80% of which show up once; about 29% is in the top ten. As to this clone: Its target is not known.

This sequence originates from a woman aged 50 to 65 with T-cell large granular lymphocyte leukemia. Some clones in this sample may be carry-over from other donors' samples. Material: peripheral blood mononuclear cells.

CDR3 sequence: CALVRGRTEAFF. The CDR3 nucleotides read TGTGCCCTAGTCAGGGGCCGGACTGAAGCTTTCTTT. The V gene is TRBV30, the J gene TRBJ1-1, with TRBD1 as a possible D gene (6 bases). V lost 8 bases and J 5 bases, leaving 15 bases between the germline ends. The germline gives CDR1 GTSNPN, CDR2 SVGIG (reference sequence). CDR3 length: 12 amino acids.